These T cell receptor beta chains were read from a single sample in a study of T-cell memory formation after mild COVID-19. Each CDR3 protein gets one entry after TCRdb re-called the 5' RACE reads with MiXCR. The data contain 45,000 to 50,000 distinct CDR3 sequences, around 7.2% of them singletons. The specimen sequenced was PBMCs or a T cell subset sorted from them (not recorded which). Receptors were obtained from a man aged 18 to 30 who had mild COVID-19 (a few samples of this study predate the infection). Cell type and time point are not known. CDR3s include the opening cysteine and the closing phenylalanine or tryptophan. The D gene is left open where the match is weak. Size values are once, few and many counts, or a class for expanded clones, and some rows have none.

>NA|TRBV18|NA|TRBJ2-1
TGTGCCAGCTCCCGGCCGTCAAGGGTCTACAATGAGCAGTTCTTC
CASSRPSRVYNEQFF
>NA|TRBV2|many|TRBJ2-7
TGTGCCAGCAGGTTCGGGGGAGTCCACGAGCAGTACTTC
CASRFGGVHEQYF
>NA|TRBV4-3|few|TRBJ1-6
TGCGCCAGCAGTTTACAGGGAGGTGGTTCACCCCTCCACTTT
CASSLQGGGSPLHF
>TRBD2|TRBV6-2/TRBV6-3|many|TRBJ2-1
TGTGCCAGCAGCTCGAGGACTAGCGGGGGGGGCTACAATGAGCAGTTCTTC
CASSSRTSGGGYNEQFF
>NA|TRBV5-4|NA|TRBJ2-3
TGTGCCAGCAGCTTGGATAGCTCAACTAGCACAGATACGCAGTATTTT
CASSLDSSTSTDTQYF
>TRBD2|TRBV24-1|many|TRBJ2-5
TGTGCCACCAGTGATTTGAAGCGGGGGGGCCAAGAGACCCAGTACTTC
CATSDLKRGGQETQYF
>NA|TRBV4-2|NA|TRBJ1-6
TGTGCCAGCAGCCAACAGAAATCATCGGATCCCGGGCCCCTCCACTTT
CASSQQKSSDPGPLHF
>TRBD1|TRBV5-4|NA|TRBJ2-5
TGTGCCAGCAGCTTGCAGGGGGCCCAAGAGACCCAGTACTTC
CASSLQGAQETQYF
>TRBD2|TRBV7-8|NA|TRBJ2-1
TGTGCCAGCAGCTTAGCGGGGGGACTAGCGGATTACAATGAGCAGTTCTTC
CASSLAGGLADYNEQFF
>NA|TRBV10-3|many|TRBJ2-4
TGTGCCATCAGTGAGCGGCCAGGGGAAAACATTCAGTACTTC
CAISERPGENIQYF
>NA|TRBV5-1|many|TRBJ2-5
TGCGCCAGCAGCTTGGGGATCAGTGGCCCTTTTGAGACCCAGTACTTC
CASSLGISGPFETQYF
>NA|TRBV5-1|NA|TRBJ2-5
TGCGCCAGCAGCTTGGAAGCGGCCTCGGGGACCCAGTACTTC
CASSLEAASGTQYF
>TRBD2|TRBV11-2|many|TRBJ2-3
TGTGCCAGCAGCCCTAGCGGGGGGGCGACAGATACGCAGTATTTT
CASSPSGGATDTQYF
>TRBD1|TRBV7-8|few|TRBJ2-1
TGTGCCAGCAGCATAGGCCGGGACAGCCTCTACAATGAGCAGTTCTTC
CASSIGRDSLYNEQFF
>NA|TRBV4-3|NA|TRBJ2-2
TGCGCCAGCAGCCTTCGGGGGGACAGGTCAACCGGGGAGCTGTTTTTT
CASSLRGDRSTGELFF
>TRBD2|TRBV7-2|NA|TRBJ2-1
TGTGCCAGCAGCCGAGTAGCGGGGGGTTCCTACAATGAGCAGTTCTTC
CASSRVAGGSYNEQFF
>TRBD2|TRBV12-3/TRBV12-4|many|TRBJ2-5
TGTGCCAGCAGTTCGACTAGCGGGGGACAAGAGACCCAGTACTTC
CASSSTSGGQETQYF
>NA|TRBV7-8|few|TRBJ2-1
TGTGCCAGCAGCTCACAGAGTCCTCACAATGAGCAGTTCTTC
CASSSQSPHNEQFF
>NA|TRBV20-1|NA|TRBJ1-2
TGCGGATACAGTTCTAACTATGGCTACACCTTC
CGYSSNYGYTF
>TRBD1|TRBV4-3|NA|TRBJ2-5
TGCGCCAGCAGCTCCCGGACAGGGAGGGAGACCCAGTACTTC
CASSSRTGRETQYF
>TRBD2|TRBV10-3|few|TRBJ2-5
TGTGCCATCAGTGAAGGCGGGGGGGCCCGTGAGACCCAGTACTTC
CAISEGGGARETQYF
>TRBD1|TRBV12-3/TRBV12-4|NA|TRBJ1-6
TGTGCCAGCAGACCCGGGACAGGGAATTCACCCCTCCACTTT
CASRPGTGNSPLHF
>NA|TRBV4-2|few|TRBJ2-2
TGTGCCAGCAGCCAAGATCAATCTATCGGGGAGCTGTTTTTT
CASSQDQSIGELFF
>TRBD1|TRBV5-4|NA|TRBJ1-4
TGTGCCAGCAGCGCCGGAGGGGGCGAAGAAAAACTGTTTTTT
CASSAGGGEEKLFF
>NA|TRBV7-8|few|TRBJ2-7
TGTGCCAGCAGCTTAGCGCAGAGGAAAGAGCAGTACTTC
CASSLAQRKEQYF
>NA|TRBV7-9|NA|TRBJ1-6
TGTGCCAGCACCCAAGACGGCGGGAATTCACCCCTCCACTTT
CASTQDGGNSPLHF
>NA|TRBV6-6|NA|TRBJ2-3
TGTGCCAGCAGCACGTGGCAGGGTACAGATACGCAGTATTTT
CASSTWQGTDTQYF
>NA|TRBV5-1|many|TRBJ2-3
TGCGCCAGCAGCTTGGATGCAGGGCCCATAGGGTCCCGTTTT
CASSLDAGPIGSRF
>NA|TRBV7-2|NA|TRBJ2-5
TGTGCCTCAGAGGGGGGATGGGAGACCCAGTACTTC
CASEGGWETQYF
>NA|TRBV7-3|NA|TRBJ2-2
TGTGCCAGCAGCCCTAACCTGGGGGGCACCGGGGAGCTGTTTTTT
CASSPNLGGTGELFF
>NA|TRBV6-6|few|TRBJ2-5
TGTGCCAGCACTCAGCTCCCTAGGGGGGGGGAGACCCAGTACTTC
CASTQLPRGGETQYF
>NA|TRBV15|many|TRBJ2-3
TGTGCCACCAGCAGCGGGGGAAGCACAGATACGCAGTATTTT
CATSSGGSTDTQYF
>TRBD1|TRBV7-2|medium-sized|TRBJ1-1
TGTGCCAGCAGCACCAGACAGGGGGAGGTTGAAGCTTTCTTT
CASSTRQGEVEAFF
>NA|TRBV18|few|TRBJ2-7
TGTGCCAGCTCACGCCCGCCGGAACCCTACGAGCAGTACTTC
CASSRPPEPYEQYF
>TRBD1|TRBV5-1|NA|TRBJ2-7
TGCGCCAGCAGCTTGGCCGTGGACAGGGGTTTCGAGCAGTACTTC
CASSLAVDRGFEQYF
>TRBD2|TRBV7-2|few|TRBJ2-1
TGTGCCAGCAGCTTCCAGCGGGGGGGTTACAATGAGCAGTTCTTC
CASSFQRGGYNEQFF
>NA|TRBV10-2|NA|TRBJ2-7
TGCGCCAGCAGGTCCGGGGGCCAATCGGGGGAGCAGTACTTC
CASRSGGQSGEQYF
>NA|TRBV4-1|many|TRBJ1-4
TGCGCCAGCAGCCAAGAAGGGCACACTAATGAAAAACTGTTTTTT
CASSQEGHTNEKLFF
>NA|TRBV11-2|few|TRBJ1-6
TGTGCCAGCAGCTTATCGTTGGAGGGTTATCGGCCCCTCCACTTT
CASSLSLEGYRPLHF
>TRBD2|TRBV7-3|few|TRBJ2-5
TGTGCCAGCAGCAGGATTAGCGGGGAGGGGGAGACCCAGTACTTC
CASSRISGEGETQYF
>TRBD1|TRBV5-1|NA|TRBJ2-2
TGCGCCAGCAGTCCGAAGACCACAGGGGAAGCCGGGGAGCTGTTTTTT
CASSPKTTGEAGELFF
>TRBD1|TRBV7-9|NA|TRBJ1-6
TGTGCCAGCAGGAACGACAGGGAATTGAATTCACCCCTCCACTTT
CASRNDRELNSPLHF
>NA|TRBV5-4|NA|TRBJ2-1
TGTGCCAGCAGCACGGGGGTCGGGGGGCGCGGTTTTGGTGAGCAGTTCTTC
CASSTGVGGRGFGEQFF